This T cell receptor (beta chain) comes out of a study of T-cell reconstitution after alpha-beta-depleted transplantation in children. This clonotype has ten or more counts. The antigen is unknown. This sample's TCRbeta library carried unique molecular identifier barcodes. TCRdb itself ran the PCR reads through MiXCR, one entry per CDR3 protein. Of roughly 45,000 distinct CDR3 sequences listed, around 8.8% are singletons. General study points: Surviving recipient T cells and thymic progenitors underlay high day-60 TCRbeta diversity in some patients. It was newly produced T cells that mostly accounted for T-cell counts and diversity one year after transplant. Alpha-beta T cells present about two months after transplant were reported to originate from several hundred expanded graft clones.

The material sequenced was PBMCs, mostly from graft donor cells, taken 60 days after TCRalphabeta/CD19-depleted stem cell transplant. The sequence was obtained from a male patient between 2 and 10 years old who had a stem cell transplant for chronic granulomatous disease, so the T cells may come from the graft donor.

The CDR3 DNA is TGTGCCAGCAGCCCGGGACTAGCGTCCGTCTACGAGCAGTACTTC. It translates to CASSPGLASVYEQYF. The gene calls are TRBV7-2 and TRBJ2-7; 10 bases are a match to TRBD2. CDR1 SGHTA and CDR2 FQGNSA come from the germline V gene. With V trimmed by 5 bases and J by 3 bases, 7 bases remained unmatched. The CDR3 covers 15 residues.